These T cell receptor beta chains were read from a single sample in a study of CD8 T cells in Susac syndrome. Each CDR3 protein gets one entry after TCRdb re-called the immunoSEQ multiplex PCR reads with MiXCR. The data show approximately 100,000 distinct CDR3 sequences, just under 95% seen once. The sequenced sample was CD8+ T cells from PBMCs. The receptors originated from a human donor in good health. CDR3s include the opening cysteine and the closing phenylalanine or tryptophan. The order of the fields is J gene, clone size, V gene, D gene, CDR3 DNA, CDR3 protein. The D gene is left open where the match is weak. The size of a clone is reported for some rows only, either as once, few or many, or as a class for expanded clones.

TRBJ1-4 | - | TRBV25-1 | - | TGTGCCAGCAGGTCTAGAGAGACTGAAAAACTGTTTTTT | CASRSRETEKLFF
TRBJ1-2 | few | TRBV4-2 | - | TGTGCCAGCAGCCAAGAGGGGAACTATGGCTACACCTTC | CASSQEGNYGYTF
TRBJ2-1 | - | TRBV29-1 | - | TGCAGCGTCCCTAGACATGACTCTCACTACAATGAGCAGTTCTTC | CSVPRHDSHYNEQFF
TRBJ1-5 | - | TRBV6-5 | - | TGTGCCAGCAGTTCCAACAGGAGGGCCTATCAGCCCCAGCATTTT | CASSSNRRAYQPQHF
TRBJ1-3 | - | TRBV29-1 | TRBD1 | TGCAGCGTTGAAGGAGAGGGGACAGCAGCTTATGGAAACACCATATATTTT | CSVEGEGTAAYGNTIYF
TRBJ2-1 | - | TRBV4-2 | - | TGTGCCAGCAGCCAAGAACACGGGGACTCCTACAATGAGCAGTTCTTC | CASSQEHGDSYNEQFF
TRBJ2-1 | - | TRBV20-1 | TRBD2 | TGCAGTTCTGTCAAAGCGGGAGTCCCCAATGAGCAGTTCTTC | CSSVKAGVPNEQFF
TRBJ1-4 | - | TRBV20-1 | TRBD1 | TGCAGTGCTAGAGATGGGACAGAGAATGAAAAACTGTTTTTT | CSARDGTENEKLFF
TRBJ2-7 | - | TRBV7-9 | TRBD1 | TGTGCCAGCAGCTCCGACAGGGGGGAGTACGAGCAGTACTTC | CASSSDRGEYEQYF
TRBJ2-1 | - | TRBV29-1 | - | TGCAGCGTTGGGGCCCAGGGGAGCGGGGCATTTTACAATGAGCAGTTCTTC | CSVGAQGSGAFYNEQFF
TRBJ2-7 | - | TRBV6-7 | TRBD2 | TGTGCCAGCAGCCAGCCGGGAGGGAACTACGAGCAGTACTTC | CASSQPGGNYEQYF
TRBJ1-2 | - | TRBV6-2/TRBV6-3 | - | TGTGCCAGCACCGACCGGACAGCGGGTAACTATGGCTACACCTTC | CASTDRTAGNYGYTF
TRBJ2-3 | - | TRBV12-3/TRBV12-4 | TRBD1 | TGTGCCAGCAGCTCGGACAGGACAGATACGCAGTATTTT | CASSSDRTDTQYF
TRBJ2-7 | few | TRBV7-2 | TRBD2 | TGTGCCAGCAGATCGGGACTAGCGGTTCGGGAGCAGTACTTC | CASRSGLAVREQYF
TRBJ2-2 | - | TRBV11-1 | - | TGTGCCAGCAGCTCATTCGGGAGCGGACGGGCCGGGGAGCTGTTTTTT | CASSSFGSGRAGELFF
TRBJ1-1 | - | TRBV14 | TRBD1 | TGTGCCAGCAGCCATCGACAGGGTGAGGTCTCTTCAGCTGAAGCTTTCTTT | CASSHRQGEVSSAEAFF
TRBJ1-2 | - | TRBV10-3 | TRBD1 | TGTGCCATCAGCCAAGACAGGGTGGTTATCGATGGCTACACCTTC | CAISQDRVVIDGYTF
TRBJ1-1 | - | TRBV6-1 | - | TGTGCCAGCAGGCCCGTGGGGACGAGGGAAGGACGACCTGAAGCTTTCTTT | CASRPVGTREGRPEAFF
TRBJ2-7 | - | TRBV2 | - | TGTGCCAGTCGGAGGGGGATCAGCTCCTACGAGCAGTACTTC | CASRRGISSYEQYF
TRBJ2-5 | - | TRBV18 | - | TGTGCCAGCTCACCCGGTTCCCAGGGGACCCAGTACTTC | CASSPGSQGTQYF
TRBJ2-3 | - | TRBV30 | TRBD2 | TGTGCCTGGAGTGTAAGCGGGGTAATCGCAGATACGCAGTATTTT | CAWSVSGVIADTQYF
TRBJ1-2 | - | TRBV9 | - | TGTGCCAGCAGCGTCGGAGGGGCCACGAACTATGGCTACACCTTC | CASSVGGATNYGYTF
TRBJ2-3 | few | TRBV6-6 | - | TGTGCCAGCAGTTACCGAGATACGCAGTATTTT | CASSYRDTQYF
TRBJ2-3 | once | TRBV20-1 | TRBD2 | TGCAGTGCTAGAGAACGGGGTCTAGCGGGAAGAGCGCAGTATTTT | CSARERGLAGRAQYF
TRBJ2-7 | - | TRBV7-2 | - | TGTGCCAGCAGCTATGACAGTCCCTCCTACGAGCAGTACTTC | CASSYDSPSYEQYF
TRBJ1-2 | - | TRBV6-5 | - | TGTGCCAGCAGTCGGGACAAAACGAGCAGTGGCTACACCTTC | CASSRDKTSSGYTF
TRBJ2-2 | - | TRBV6-5 | TRBD2 | TGTGCCAGCAGTTCTCGTCGCTTAGCGGGAGGGGCAGGGGAGCTGTTTTTT | CASSSRRLAGGAGELFF
TRBJ2-3 | - | TRBV20-1 | TRBD2 | TGCAGTGCTACTCTTAGGCTAGCGGGAGACACAGATACGCAGTATTTT | CSATLRLAGDTDTQYF
TRBJ2-7 | - | TRBV2 | - | TGTGCCAGCATCGCGGACCAGGGCTCCTACGAGCAGTACTTC | CASIADQGSYEQYF
TRBJ1-1 | - | TRBV18 | - | TGTGCCAGCTCGCTTGGGGGAGCGAACACTGAAGCTTTCTTT | CASSLGGANTEAFF
TRBJ2-5 | few | TRBV11-2 | - | TGTGCCAGCAGCCGATTGACAGGAAAAGAGACCCAGTACTTC | CASSRLTGKETQYF
TRBJ1-6 | - | TRBV9 | TRBD1 | TGTGCCAGCAGCGTCGGGACAGCCTATTCACCCCTCCACTTT | CASSVGTAYSPLHF
TRBJ2-7 | - | TRBV11-2 | - | TGTGCCAGCAGCTTAGGTAGACAGGCATCCTACGAGCAGTACTTC | CASSLGRQASYEQYF
TRBJ2-1 | once | TRBV3-1 | - | TGTGCCAGCAGCCAAGATCTCATGGAGTACAATGAGCAGTTCTTC | CASSQDLMEYNEQFF
TRBJ2-1 | once | TRBV10-3 | TRBD1 | TGTGCCATCAGTGAGTGGGGACAGGGGGCAAGGAATGAGCAGTTCTTC | CAISEWGQGARNEQFF
TRBJ1-1 | - | TRBV11-2 | - | TGTGCCAGCAGCTTAGAGTATCCTGAAGCTTTCTTT | CASSLEYPEAFF